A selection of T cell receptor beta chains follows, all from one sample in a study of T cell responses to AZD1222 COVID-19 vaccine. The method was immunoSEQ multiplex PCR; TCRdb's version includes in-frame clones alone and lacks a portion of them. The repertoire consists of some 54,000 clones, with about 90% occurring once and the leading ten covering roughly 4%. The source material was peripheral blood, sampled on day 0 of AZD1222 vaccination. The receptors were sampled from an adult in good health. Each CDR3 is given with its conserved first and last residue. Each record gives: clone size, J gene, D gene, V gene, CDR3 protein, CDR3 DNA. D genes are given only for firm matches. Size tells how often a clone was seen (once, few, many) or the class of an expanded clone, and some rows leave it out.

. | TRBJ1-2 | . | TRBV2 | CATTALRDGYGYTF | TGTGCCACCACTGCCCTTCGGGACGGCTATGGCTACACCTTC
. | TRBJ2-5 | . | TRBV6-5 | CASSVESQYF | TGTGCCAGCAGCGTAGAGAGCCAGTACTTC
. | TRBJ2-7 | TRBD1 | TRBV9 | CASSVAHGTGSGEQYF | TGTGCCAGCAGCGTAGCCCACGGGACAGGCTCAGGGGAGCAGTACTTC
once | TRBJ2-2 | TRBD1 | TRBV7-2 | CASSPRSRGRTTGELFF | TGTGCCAGCAGTCCTAGGAGCAGGGGGCGCACCACCGGGGAGCTGTTTTTT
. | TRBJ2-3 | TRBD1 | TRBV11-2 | CASSRQGTDTQYF | TGTGCCAGCAGCCGACAGGGGACAGATACGCAGTATTTT
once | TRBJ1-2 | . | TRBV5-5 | CASSPKYRADGNYGYTF | TGTGCCAGCAGCCCTAAATACCGGGCCGACGGCAACTATGGCTACACCTTC
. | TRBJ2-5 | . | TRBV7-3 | CASSPGTPKETQYF | TGTGCCAGCAGCCCAGGGACTCCTAAAGAGACCCAGTACTTC
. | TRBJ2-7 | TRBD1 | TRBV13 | CASSRFLRQGRSYEQYF | TGTGCCAGCAGCCGATTTTTAAGACAGGGTCGGTCCTACGAGCAGTACTTC
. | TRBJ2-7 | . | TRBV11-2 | CASSLAGRYEQYF | TGTGCCAGCAGCTTAGCGGGGCGCTACGAGCAGTACTTC
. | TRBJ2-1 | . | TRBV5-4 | CASSLEDPGFEQFF | TGTGCCAGCAGCTTGGAGGACCCAGGATTTGAGCAGTTCTTC
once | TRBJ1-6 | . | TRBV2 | CASIGGGYNSPLHF | TGTGCCAGCATCGGAGGGGGATATAATTCACCCCTCCACTTT
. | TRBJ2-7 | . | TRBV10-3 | CAISPGQTYEQYF | TGTGCCATCAGCCCGGGACAAACCTACGAGCAGTACTTC
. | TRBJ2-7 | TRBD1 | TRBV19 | CASSTGGYYEQYF | TGTGCCAGTAGTACAGGGGGCTACTACGAGCAGTACTTC
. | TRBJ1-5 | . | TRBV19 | CASSIWGASNQPQHF | TGTGCCAGTAGTATTTGGGGAGCTAGCAATCAGCCCCAGCATTTT
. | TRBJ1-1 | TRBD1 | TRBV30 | CAWSATGTGEAFF | TGTGCCTGGAGTGCCACCGGGACAGGGGAAGCTTTCTTT
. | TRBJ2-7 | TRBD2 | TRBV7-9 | CASSLVRTSGGSYEQYF | TGTGCCAGCAGCTTAGTACGGACTAGCGGGGGCTCCTACGAGCAGTACTTC
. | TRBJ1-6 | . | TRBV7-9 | CASSPGQQYNSPLHF | TGTGCCAGCAGCCCGGGACAACAGTATAATTCACCCCTCCACTTT